Following are 9 T cell receptor beta chains from one sample sequenced in a study of shared clonotypes between healthy human individuals (dated by TCRdb to between 2020 and 2021). Library preparation employed the immunoSEQ multiplex PCR assay. TCRdb obtained this table from immuneACCESS and retained in-frame rearrangements with V and J assigned. These tables miss some clones; where compared with another copy, unresolved V genes account for less than half of the shortfall, and the remainder is unexplained. For this sample there are fewer than 850,000 clones; about 96% appear just once. Together, the top ten hold about 0.25% of the sample. CD8 naive samples were obtained by positive selection for CCR7 among CD45RO-negative cells, yielding a CD45RA+CCR7+ population from which TemRA cells were excluded. Sequenced input: naive CD8+ T cells sorted from blood. The sample's cell subset or site label is to be understood as: CD45RA+CCR7+. All receptors come from a man aged 25 to 45 in good health.

The rearrangement uses TRBV27 and TRBJ2-7, with D uncertain. CDR1 and CDR2 (germline): MNHEY, SMNVEV (reference sequence). The CDR3 is 14 residues long. Trimming removed 5 bases at V and 0 bases at J, with 11 bases between. CDR3 sequence reads: CASSRVGYSYEQYF. CDR3 in DNA: TGTGCCAGCAGTCGGGTAGGGTACTCCTACGAGCAGTACTTC.

The chain carries TRBV6-5 and TRBJ2-3, with 8 bases matching TRBD2. Germline lookup yields CDR1 MNHEY and CDR2 SVGAGI. Losses at the gene ends were 4 bases for V and 2 bases for J; bases not matched to a gene: 2. There are 14 residues in the CDR3. As DNA, the CDR3 is TGTGCCAGCAGTTTAGCGGGAATCACAGATACGCAGTATTTT. Translated: CASSLAGITDTQYF.

CDR3 loop: CSVEIAGGTYEQYF. CDR3 nucleotides: TGCAGCGTTGAGATAGCGGGGGGGACTTACGAGCAGTACTTC. J is TRBJ2-7 and V is TRBV29-1; 11 bases line up with TRBD2. Germline CDR1 SQVTM, CDR2 ANQGSEA. The CDR3 is 14 amino acids. With 3 bases clipped from V and 4 bases from J, the junction kept 5 bases outside the gene matches.

The gene calls are TRBV6-5 and TRBJ2-7; 9 positions agree with TRBD2. Per the germline V gene, CDR1 is MNHEY and CDR2 is SVGAGI. Unmatched junction bases numbered 2, after V lost 2 bases and J lost 6 bases. This CDR3 is 13 amino acids long. The CDR3 region has the DNA TGTGCCAGCAGTTACCGGCGGGAGGGCGAGCAGTACTTC. Protein product: CASSYRREGEQYF.

The chain uses TRBV14 and TRBJ2-3; no reliable D call. CDR3 size: 14 residues. Germline lookup yields CDR1 SGHDN and CDR2 FVKESK. Trimming pared 1 base from V and 1 base from J, leaving 6 bases between. This CDR3 reads CASSQGMGTDTQYF. CDR3 nucleotides: TGTGCCAGCAGCCAAGGGATGGGCACAGATACGCAGTATTTT.

This sequence joins TRBV16 and TRBJ1-5; tentatively, D is TRBD1 (6 bases). This CDR3 contains 16 residues. Germline V CDR1 and CDR2: KGHSY, FQNENV. The ends were cut back, 2 bases at V and 5 bases at J, with 16 bases in the middle. The CDR3 here is CASSQTNEGGYQPQHF. CDR3 sequence (DNA): TGTGCCAGCAGCCAAACTAACGAGGGGGGATATCAGCCCCAGCATTTT.

The V call is TRBV7-3, the J call TRBJ1-2; TRBD1 matches 7 bases. The CDR3 is made up of 14 amino acids. Germline V gives CDR1 SGHTA, CDR2 FQGTGA. V lost 5 bases to trimming and J lost 5 bases; unmatched junction nucleotides: 8. The CDR3 sequence is CASSVFGTAYGYTF. The CDR3 nucleotides read TGTGCCAGCAGCGTGTTCGGGACAGCTTATGGCTACACCTTC.

This clone came up once. The chain employs TRBV28 and TRBJ2-7; 9 bases agree with TRBD2. CDR1 and CDR2 (germline): MDHEN, SYDVKM. The CDR3 consists of 15 residues. After removal of 4 bases from V and 2 bases from J, the junction contained 6 bases not matched to a gene. The CDR3 sequence: CASSYNSGSPYEQYF. The CDR3 DNA follows: TGTGCCAGCAGTTACAATAGCGGGAGCCCCTACGAGCAGTACTTC.

This chain joins TRBV5-7 and TRBJ2-7; D uncertain. TRBV5-7 belongs to the ORF category, with a function that is uncertain. The CDR3 covers 16 residues. The V gene lost 3 bases and the J gene lost 0 bases, with 16 bases spanning the gap. CDR3 protein: CASSSRKEQNSYEQYF. In DNA form, the CDR3 reads TGTGCCAGCAGCTCCCGAAAGGAACAGAACTCCTACGAGCAGTACTTC.